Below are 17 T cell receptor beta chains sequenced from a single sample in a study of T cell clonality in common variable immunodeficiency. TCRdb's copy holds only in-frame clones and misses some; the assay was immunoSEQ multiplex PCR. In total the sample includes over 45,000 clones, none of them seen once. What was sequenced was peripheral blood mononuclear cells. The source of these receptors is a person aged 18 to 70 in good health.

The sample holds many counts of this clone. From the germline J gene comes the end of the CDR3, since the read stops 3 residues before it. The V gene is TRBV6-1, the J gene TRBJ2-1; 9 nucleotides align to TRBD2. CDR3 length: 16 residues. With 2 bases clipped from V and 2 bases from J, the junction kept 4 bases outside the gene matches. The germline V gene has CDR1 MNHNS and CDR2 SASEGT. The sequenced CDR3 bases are TGTGCCAGCAGTGAACTAGCGGGGACGGCCTACAATGAG. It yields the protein CASSELAGTAYNE. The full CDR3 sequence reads CASSELAGTAYNEQFF.

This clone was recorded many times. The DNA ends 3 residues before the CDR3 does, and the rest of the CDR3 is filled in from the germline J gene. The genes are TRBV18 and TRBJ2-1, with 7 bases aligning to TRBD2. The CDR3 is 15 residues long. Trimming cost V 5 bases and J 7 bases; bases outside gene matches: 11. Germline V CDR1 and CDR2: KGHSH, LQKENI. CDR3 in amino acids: CASSREGLAKNEQFF. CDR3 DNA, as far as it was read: TGTGCCAGCTCAAGGGAGGGCCTAGCCAAGAATGAG.

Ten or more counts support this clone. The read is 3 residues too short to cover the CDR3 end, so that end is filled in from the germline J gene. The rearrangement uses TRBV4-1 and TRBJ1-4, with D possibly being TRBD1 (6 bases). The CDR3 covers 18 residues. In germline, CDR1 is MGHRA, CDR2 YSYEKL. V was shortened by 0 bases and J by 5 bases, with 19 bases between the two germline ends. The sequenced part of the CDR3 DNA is TGCGCCAGCAGCCAAGATGCGAAGGGGGGACTATTGAATGAAAAA. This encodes CASSQDAKGGLLNEK. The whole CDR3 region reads CASSQDAKGGLLNEKLFF.

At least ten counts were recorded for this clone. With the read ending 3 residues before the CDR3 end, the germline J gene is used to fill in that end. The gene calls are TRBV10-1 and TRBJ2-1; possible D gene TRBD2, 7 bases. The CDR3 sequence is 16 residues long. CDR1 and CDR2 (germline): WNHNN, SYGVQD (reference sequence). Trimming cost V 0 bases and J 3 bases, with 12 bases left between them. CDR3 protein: CASSESGRGRYNEQFF. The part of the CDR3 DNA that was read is TGCGCCAGCAGTGAGTCCGGGCGGGGGCGCTACAATGAG.

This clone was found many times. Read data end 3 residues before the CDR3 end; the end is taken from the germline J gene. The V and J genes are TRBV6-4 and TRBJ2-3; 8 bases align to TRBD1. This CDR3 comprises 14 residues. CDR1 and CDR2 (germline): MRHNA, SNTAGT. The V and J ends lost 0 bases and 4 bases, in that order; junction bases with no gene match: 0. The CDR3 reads CASSDSQGADTQYF. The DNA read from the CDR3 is TGTGCCAGCAGTGACTCACAGGGGGCAGATACG.

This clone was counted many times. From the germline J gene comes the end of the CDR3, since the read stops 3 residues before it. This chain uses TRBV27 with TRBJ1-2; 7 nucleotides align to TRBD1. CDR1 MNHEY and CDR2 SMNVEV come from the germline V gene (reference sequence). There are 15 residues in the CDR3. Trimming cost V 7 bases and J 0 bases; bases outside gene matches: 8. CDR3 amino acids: CASIPRQGANYGYTF. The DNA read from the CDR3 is TGTGCCAGCATCCCCCGGCAGGGGGCTAACTATGGC.

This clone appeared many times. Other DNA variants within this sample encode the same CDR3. Partial CDR3 DNA: TGTGCCAGCAGCTTGGACAGCCAAGAGACC. Translating it yields CASSLDSQET. The full CDR3 protein reads CASSLDSQETQYF. The rearrangement joins TRBV7-9 to TRBJ2-5, with D perhaps TRBD1 (6 bases). With the read ending 3 residues before the CDR3 end, the germline J gene is used to fill in that end. The ends were cut back, 3 bases at V and 1 base at J, with 6 bases in the middle. The CDR3 length is 13 residues. CDR1 SEHNR and CDR2 FQNEAQ come from the germline V gene (reference sequence). Full variable domain (remainder filled in from reference TRBV7-9 and TRBJ2-5): DTGVSQNPRHKITKRGQNVTFRCDPISEHNRLYWYRQTLGQGPEFLTYFQNEAQLEKSRLLSDRFSAERPKGSFSTLEIQRTEQGDSAMYLCASSLDSQETQYFGPGTRLLVL.

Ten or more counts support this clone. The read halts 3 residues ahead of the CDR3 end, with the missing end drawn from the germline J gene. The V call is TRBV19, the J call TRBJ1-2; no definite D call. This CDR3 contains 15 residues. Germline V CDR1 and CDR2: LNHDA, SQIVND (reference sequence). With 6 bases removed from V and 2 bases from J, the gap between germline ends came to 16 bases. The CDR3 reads CASRSTPAVNYGYTF. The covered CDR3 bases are TGTGCCAGTAGATCCACCCCCGCGGTAAACTATGGC.

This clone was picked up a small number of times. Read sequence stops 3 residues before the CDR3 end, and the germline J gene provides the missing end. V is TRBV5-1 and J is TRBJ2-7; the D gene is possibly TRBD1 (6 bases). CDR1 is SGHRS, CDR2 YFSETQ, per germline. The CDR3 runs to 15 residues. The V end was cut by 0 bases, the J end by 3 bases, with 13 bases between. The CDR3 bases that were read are TGCGCCAGCAGCTTGGCGTCAGGGGCTCTCTACGAG. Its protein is CASSLASGALYE. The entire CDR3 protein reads CASSLASGALYEQYF.

Partial CDR3 DNA: TGTGCCAGTAGTGTAACAGGGGAATTTAATTCACCC. This translates into CASSVTGEFNSP. The full CDR3 protein is CASSVTGEFNSPLHF. The V call is TRBV19, the J call TRBJ1-6; 7 positions agree with TRBD1. Coverage ceases 3 residues before the CDR3 finishes, and the germline J gene fills in the end. The ends lost 5 bases at V and 6 bases at J; junction bases unmatched: 7. Germline V gene data show CDR1 as LNHDA and CDR2 as SQIVND (reference sequence). The CDR3 totals 15 residues.

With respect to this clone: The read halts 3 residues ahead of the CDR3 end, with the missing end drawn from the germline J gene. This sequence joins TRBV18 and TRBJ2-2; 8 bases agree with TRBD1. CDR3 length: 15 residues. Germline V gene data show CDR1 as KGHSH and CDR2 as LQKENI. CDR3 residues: CASSPVGTGNEKLFF. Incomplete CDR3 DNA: TGTGCCAGCTCACCTGTCGGGACAGGCAATGAAAAG.

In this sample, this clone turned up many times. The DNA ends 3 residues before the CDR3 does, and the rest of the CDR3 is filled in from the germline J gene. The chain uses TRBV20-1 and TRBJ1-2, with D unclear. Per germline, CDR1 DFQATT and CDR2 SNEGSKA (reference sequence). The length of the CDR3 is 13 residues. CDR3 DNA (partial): TGCAGTGCTAGTATGACAAAGCCCATGGGC. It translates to CSASMTKPMG. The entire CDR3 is CSASMTKPMGYTF.

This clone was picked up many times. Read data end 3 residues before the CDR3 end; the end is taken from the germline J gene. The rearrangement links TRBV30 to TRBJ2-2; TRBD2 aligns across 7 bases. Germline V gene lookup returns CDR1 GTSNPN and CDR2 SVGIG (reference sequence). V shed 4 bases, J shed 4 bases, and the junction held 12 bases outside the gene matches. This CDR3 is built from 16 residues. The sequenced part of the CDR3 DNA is TGTGCCTGGACTAGCGGAGGGGCTCGTCTCACCGGGGAG. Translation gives CAWTSGGARLTGE. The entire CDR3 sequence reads CAWTSGGARLTGELFF.

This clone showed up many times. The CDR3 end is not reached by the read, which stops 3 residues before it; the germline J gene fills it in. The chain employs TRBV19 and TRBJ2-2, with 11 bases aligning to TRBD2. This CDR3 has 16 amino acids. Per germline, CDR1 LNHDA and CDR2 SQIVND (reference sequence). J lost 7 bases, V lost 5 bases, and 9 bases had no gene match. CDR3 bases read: TGTGCCAGTAGTCCTTGGACTAGCGGGTTCGGCGGGGAG. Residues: CASSPWTSGFGGE. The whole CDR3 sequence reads CASSPWTSGFGGELFF.

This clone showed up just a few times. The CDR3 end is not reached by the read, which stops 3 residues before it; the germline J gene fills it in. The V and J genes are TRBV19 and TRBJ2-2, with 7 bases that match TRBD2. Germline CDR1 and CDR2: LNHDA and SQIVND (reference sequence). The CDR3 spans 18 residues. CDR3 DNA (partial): TGTGCCAGTAGTATTTGGGGGGGTAGGGCCTCTGGGGCCAACGTG. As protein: CASSIWGGRASGANV. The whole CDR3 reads CASSIWGGRASGANVLFF.

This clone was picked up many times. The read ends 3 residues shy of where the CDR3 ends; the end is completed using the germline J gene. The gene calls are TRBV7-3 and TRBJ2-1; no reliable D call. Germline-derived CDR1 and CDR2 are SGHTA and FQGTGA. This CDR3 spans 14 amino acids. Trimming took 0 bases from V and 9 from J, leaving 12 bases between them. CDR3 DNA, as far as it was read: TGTGCCAGCAGCTTAACGTTCGGTAGTGTTGAG. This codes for CASSLTFGSVE. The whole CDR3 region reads CASSLTFGSVEQFF.

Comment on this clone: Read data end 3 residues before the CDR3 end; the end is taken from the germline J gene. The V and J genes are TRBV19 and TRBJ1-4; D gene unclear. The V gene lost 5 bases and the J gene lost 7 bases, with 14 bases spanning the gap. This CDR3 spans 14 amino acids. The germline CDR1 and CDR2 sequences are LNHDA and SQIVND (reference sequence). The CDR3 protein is CASSRSGVGEKLFF. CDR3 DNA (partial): TGTGCCAGTAGTCGATCCGGGGTGGGTGAAAAA.